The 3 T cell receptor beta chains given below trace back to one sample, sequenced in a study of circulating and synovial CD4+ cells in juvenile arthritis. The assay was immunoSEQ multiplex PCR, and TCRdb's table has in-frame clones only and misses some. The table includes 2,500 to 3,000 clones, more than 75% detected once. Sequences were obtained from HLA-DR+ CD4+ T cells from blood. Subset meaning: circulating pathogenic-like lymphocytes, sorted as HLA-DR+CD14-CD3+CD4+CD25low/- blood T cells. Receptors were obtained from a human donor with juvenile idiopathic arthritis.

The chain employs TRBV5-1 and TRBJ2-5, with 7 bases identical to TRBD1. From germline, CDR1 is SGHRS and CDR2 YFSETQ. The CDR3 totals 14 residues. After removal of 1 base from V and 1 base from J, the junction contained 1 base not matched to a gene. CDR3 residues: CASSLTGAQETQYF. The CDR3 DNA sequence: TGCGCCAGCAGCTTGACAGGGGCCCAAGAGACCCAGTACTTC.

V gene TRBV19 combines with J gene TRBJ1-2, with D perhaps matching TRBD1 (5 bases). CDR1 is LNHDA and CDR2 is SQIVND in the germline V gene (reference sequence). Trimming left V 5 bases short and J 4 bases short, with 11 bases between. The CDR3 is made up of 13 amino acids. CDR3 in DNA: TGTGCCAGTAGTCCGGGGGTGAGCTATGGCTACACCTTC. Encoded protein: CASSPGVSYGYTF.

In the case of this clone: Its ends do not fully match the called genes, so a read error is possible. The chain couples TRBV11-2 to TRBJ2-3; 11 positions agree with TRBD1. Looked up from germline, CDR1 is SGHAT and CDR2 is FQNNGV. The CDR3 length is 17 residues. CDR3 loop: CASSLDLRTGGTDTQYF. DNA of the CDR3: TGTGCCAGCAGCTTAGATTTACGGACAGGGGGCACGGATACGCAGTATTTT.